The 31 T cell receptor beta chains presented below share a single source sample, sequenced in a study of cytomegalovirus exposure and HLA in healthy donors. Use of 60 Vbeta and 13 Jbeta primers characterized the PCR. The data were produced by immunoSEQ multiplex PCR, yet TCRdb's version contains in-frame clones alone and is incomplete. The sample contains under 150,000 clones, approximately 84% of which appear only once. Sequencing was performed on PBMCs. The receptors stem from a man younger than 40 in good health and CMV-seropositive.

The rearrangement links TRBV5-1 to TRBJ2-3; the D gene is possibly TRBD2 (7 bases). Germline V gives CDR1 SGHRS, CDR2 YFSETQ. Trimming left V 4 bases short and J 6 bases short, with 18 bases between. The length of the CDR3 is 15 residues. CDR3 sequence: CASSRSAGAVDTQYF. Here the CDR3 DNA reads TGCGCCAGCAGCCGGTCGGCGGGGGCGGTGGATACGCAGTATTTT.

On this clone itself: Sequence at one end of the junction differs from germline and may be a read error. V usage is TRBV28 and J usage is TRBJ2-1; the match to TRBD2 covers 10 bases. The CDR3 spans 14 residues. Germline loops: CDR1 MDHEN, CDR2 SYDVKM. DNA of the CDR3: TGTGCCAGCAGTTTAAGTGGTAGCGGGGGGCCCCCGATCTTC. Protein product: CASSLSGSGGPPIF. The full variable domain, in which reference TRBV28 and TRBJ2-1 provide the parts outside the CDR3, is DVKVTQSSRYLVKRTGEKVFLECVQDMDHENMFWYRQDPGLGLRLIYFSYDVKMKEKGDIPEGYSVSREKKERFSLILESASTNQTSMYLCASSLSGSGGPPIFGPGTRLTVL.

The V call is TRBV2, the J call TRBJ2-5; TRBD2 matches at 10 bases. This CDR3 spans 17 amino acids. V trimming: 7 bases; J trimming: 4 bases; junction bases outside the gene matches: 15. Germline V gene sequence: CDR1 SNHLY, CDR2 FYNNEI. CDR3 amino acids: CASKTLQRGGARETQYF. Here the CDR3 DNA reads TGTGCCAGCAAGACACTTCAGCGGGGGGGGGCCAGAGAGACCCAGTACTTC.

V gene TRBV18 combines with J gene TRBJ1-1; TRBD1 aligns across 9 bases. After removal of 6 bases from V and 4 bases from J, the junction contained 9 bases not matched to a gene. The CDR3 is 15 amino acids. Per the germline V gene, CDR1 is KGHSH and CDR2 is LQKENI. This CDR3 reads CASSPGTGMGTEAFF. As DNA, the CDR3 is TGTGCCAGCTCCCCCGGGACAGGGATGGGCACTGAAGCTTTCTTT.

This clone was seen a handful of times. The chain employs TRBV30 and TRBJ2-2; the match to TRBD2 covers 7 bases. Germline-derived CDR1 and CDR2 are GTSNPN and SVGIG (reference sequence). The CDR3 is 15 residues long. V was pared by 2 bases and J by 0 bases, with 3 bases of the junction left unmatched. CDR3 sequence reads: CAWSSLATNTGELFF. The CDR3 DNA reads as TGTGCCTGGAGTTCACTAGCGACGAACACCGGGGAGCTGTTTTTT.

CDR3 sequence reads: CASSLSPSGGGETQYF. The CDR3 DNA sequence: TGCGCCAGCAGCTTATCCCCTAGCGGGGGGGGAGAGACCCAGTACTTC. This rearrangement joins TRBV5-1 to TRBJ2-5; TRBD2 aligns across 12 bases. The germline CDR1 and CDR2 sequences are SGHRS and YFSETQ. The J segment lost 4 bases and the V segment lost 2 bases, leaving 6 bases of the junction unmatched. CDR3 length: 16 residues.

This sequence joins TRBV5-1 and TRBJ1-1, with TRBD1 as a possible D gene (6 bases). The CDR3 is 13 residues long. Germline V CDR1 and CDR2: SGHRS, YFSETQ. V was cut by 4 bases and J by 4 bases, with 11 bases left in between. The CDR3, as DNA: TGCGCCAGCAGCACCTCACAGGGCACTGAAGCTTTCTTT. Its translation is CASSTSQGTEAFF.

V usage is TRBV28 and J usage is TRBJ2-7; 7 bases map to TRBD1. V gave up 5 bases and J gave up 6 bases; unmatched junction bases: 4. CDR1 is MDHEN, CDR2 SYDVKM, per germline. This CDR3 is 12 amino acids long. The CDR3 DNA reads TGTGCCAGCAGTCCTTACAGGGGCGAGCAGTACTTC. Translating gives CASSPYRGEQYF.

The DNA for the CDR3 is TGTGCCAGTACCCGGGACAGCCGCACAGATACGCAGTATTTT. The encoded protein is CASTRDSRTDTQYF. The chain uses TRBV19 and TRBJ2-3; 7 nucleotides agree with TRBD1. The germline gives CDR1 LNHDA, CDR2 SQIVND (reference sequence). V lost 7 bases, J lost 1 base, and 5 bases stayed unmatched. This CDR3 is 14 amino acids long.

The J gene is TRBJ1-5, the V gene TRBV7-8; no definite D call. Germline lookup yields CDR1 SGHVS and CDR2 FQNEAQ. This CDR3 spans 13 amino acids. V was clipped by 2 bases and J by 6 bases, with 8 bases between them. CDR3 in amino acids: CASSLTFAQPQHF. CDR3 DNA sequence: TGTGCCAGCAGCTTAACTTTCGCTCAGCCCCAGCATTTT.

The chain carries TRBV5-6 and TRBJ1-5; 9 bases line up with TRBD1. The CDR3 length is 16 residues. Trimming cost V 1 base and J 6 bases; bases outside gene matches: 8. Germline CDR1 SGHDT, CDR2 YYEEEE. The CDR3 region has the DNA TGTGCCAGCAGCTTGAGTGGGACAGGGTTTACTCAGCCCCAGCATTTT. Protein sequence: CASSLSGTGFTQPQHF.

The chain links TRBV12-5 to TRBJ2-5; D not certain. With the DNA end fitting TRBJ2-7 better, the J assignment may be wrong. The CDR3 length is 12 residues. In germline, CDR1 is LGHNT, CDR2 FRNRAP. The CDR3 loop reads CASGLVIHEQYF. In DNA form, the CDR3 reads TGTGCTAGTGGTTTGGTAATCCACGAGCAGTACTTC.

V gene TRBV19 combines with J gene TRBJ2-4, with TRBD2 matching over 9 bases. CDR1 is LNHDA, CDR2 SQIVND, per germline (reference sequence). The CDR3 is made up of 18 amino acids. V lost 6 bases and J lost 5; bases outside the gene matches: 17. CDR3 sequence reads: CASSPGGFLAGQENIQYF. The CDR3 nucleotides read TGTGCCAGTAGCCCCGGTGGGTTTCTAGCGGGGCAGGAAAACATTCAGTACTTC.

This clone was counted once. The chain employs TRBV2 and TRBJ2-7; 9 bases agree with TRBD1. V gave up 5 bases and J gave up 3 bases; unmatched junction bases: 5. In germline, CDR1 is SNHLY, CDR2 FYNNEI. This CDR3 has 14 residues. The CDR3 region has the DNA TGTGCCAGCAGTTCTACGGGACAGGGCTACGAGCAGTACTTC. Protein: CASSSTGQGYEQYF.

CDR3 protein: CASYDSGAQETQYF. CDR3 nucleotide sequence: TGTGCCAGCTACGATAGCGGGGCCCAAGAGACCCAGTACTTC. The chain recombines TRBV6-1 with TRBJ2-5; 8 positions agree with TRBD2. Per the germline V gene, CDR1 is MNHNS and CDR2 is SASEGT. The CDR3 extends over 14 amino acids. Unmatched junction bases numbered 6, after V lost 8 bases and J lost 1 base.

The CDR3 loop reads CASSIGAGELFF. The CDR3 DNA reads as TGTGCCAGCAGTATCGGTGCCGGGGAGCTGTTTTTT. The chain joins TRBV27 to TRBJ2-2; D unclear. Trimming shortened V by 5 bases and J by 6 bases, and 7 bases separated the two germline ends. Germline V gene lookup returns CDR1 MNHEY and CDR2 SMNVEV (reference sequence). The CDR3 runs to 12 residues.

This chain joins TRBV30 and TRBJ1-4; tentatively, D is TRBD1 (5 bases). The CDR3 spans 13 residues. V was trimmed by 4 bases and J by 4 bases, leaving 10 bases between them. The germline CDR1 and CDR2 sequences are GTSNPN and SVGIG (reference sequence). The CDR3 DNA follows: TGTGCCTGGAAGACAGTAAATAATGAAAAACTGTTTTTT. Its translation: CAWKTVNNEKLFF.

V usage is TRBV5-1 and J usage is TRBJ2-3, with TRBD2 matching 8 bases. Trimming cost V 6 bases and J 5 bases; bases outside gene matches: 8. The CDR3 covers 14 residues. Germline V lookup: CDR1 SGHRS, CDR2 YFSETQ. DNA for the CDR3: TGCGCCAGCAACCTGGACGGGGGGGAAGATACGCAGTATTTT. The encoded protein is CASNLDGGEDTQYF.

V is TRBV10-3 and J is TRBJ2-3; D is unresolved. This CDR3 spans 12 amino acids. Trimming shortened V by 0 bases and J by 6 bases, and 4 bases separated the two germline ends. Germline V gives CDR1 ENHRY, CDR2 SYGVKD. This CDR3 reads CAISESMDTQYF. The CDR3 bases are TGTGCCATCAGTGAGTCTATGGATACGCAGTATTTT.

Only one count was recorded for this clone. The CDR3 nucleotides read TGTGCCAGCAGTTTCAAAGATACGCAGTATTTT. The encoded protein is CASSFKDTQYF. The chain recombines TRBV27 with TRBJ2-3; D is unresolved. Germline CDR1 reads MNHEY; CDR2 reads SMNVEV (reference sequence). The CDR3 is made up of 11 amino acids. V lost 3 bases, J lost 5 bases, and 3 bases lay in between.

J is TRBJ2-1 and V is TRBV5-4; 8 bases map to TRBD2. J was trimmed by 7 bases and V by 1 base; bases with no gene match: 10. Germline V gene data show CDR1 as SGHNT and CDR2 as YYREEE (reference sequence). This CDR3 contains 16 residues. This chain's CDR3 is CASSLFGGRNGNEQFF. CDR3 coding DNA: TGTGCCAGCAGCTTGTTTGGCGGGAGGAACGGGAATGAGCAGTTCTTC.

In its sample, this clone was seen a few times. The genes are TRBV5-1 and TRBJ1-1; D possibly corresponds to TRBD1 (5 bases). The CDR3 has 14 residues. V lost 3 bases and J 2 bases, leaving 11 bases between the germline ends. The germline V gene encodes CDR1 SGHRS and CDR2 YFSETQ. The CDR3 here is CASSSRVGNTEAFF. In DNA form, the CDR3 reads TGCGCCAGCAGCTCCAGGGTAGGCAACACTGAAGCTTTCTTT.

The rearrangement links TRBV6-1 to TRBJ2-3, with 8 bases matching TRBD2. Losses at the gene ends were 8 bases for V and 3 bases for J; bases not matched to a gene: 7. The CDR3 is made up of 14 amino acids. The germline V gene has CDR1 MNHNS and CDR2 SASEGT. The CDR3 DNA reads as TGTGCCAGCGTACAAAGCGGGAGAACAGATACGCAGTATTTT. It is translated as CASVQSGRTDTQYF.

In its sample, this clone was seen once. The chain couples TRBV9 to TRBJ2-1; TRBD2 might be the D (6 bases). The CDR3 has 16 amino acids. CDR1 is SGDLS and CDR2 is YYNGEE in the germline V gene. Deletions cut 3 bases from V and 2 bases from J, with 15 bases between. As DNA, the CDR3 is TGTGCCAGCAGCGAAACGCCGGGGGTCGCCTACAATGAGCAGTTCTTC. Translated, it gives CASSETPGVAYNEQFF. The full variable domain, completed using reference TRBV9 and TRBJ2-1, is DSGVTQTPKHLITATGQRVTLRCSPRSGDLSVYWYQQSLDQGLQFLIQYYNGEERAKGNILERFSAQQFPDLHSELNLSSLELGDSALYFCASSETPGVAYNEQFFGPGTRLTVL.

This clone occurred once. The chain uses TRBV11-2 and TRBJ2-2, with 9 bases lining up with TRBD2. This CDR3 region has 16 residues. Trimming cost V 5 bases and J 1 base; bases outside gene matches: 5. Looked up from germline, CDR1 is SGHAT and CDR2 is FQNNGV. In DNA form, the CDR3 reads TGTGCCAGCAGCGCGGTGACTAGCGGGAACACCGGGGAGCTGTTTTTT. This translates into CASSAVTSGNTGELFF.

The chain joins TRBV5-4 to TRBJ2-7; 9 positions agree with TRBD1. Germline V gives CDR1 SGHNT, CDR2 YYREEE (reference sequence). Trimming at V came to 3 bases and at J to 0 bases, leaving 4 bases not matched to a gene. The CDR3 totals 15 residues. CDR3 sequence reads: CASSSGQGSSYEQYF. DNA of the CDR3: TGTGCCAGCAGCTCCGGACAGGGGAGCTCCTACGAGCAGTACTTC.

This clone was seen once. The chain employs TRBV7-2 and TRBJ2-7; 10 bases map to TRBD2. The trim removed 3 bases at V and 4 bases at J, leaving 6 bases unmatched. This CDR3 is 15 amino acids long. Germline CDR1 SGHTA, CDR2 FQGNSA. The CDR3 is CASSFSGGPGYEQYF. The CDR3 coding sequence is TGTGCCAGCAGCTTTAGCGGGGGGCCCGGTTACGAGCAGTACTTC.

The J gene is TRBJ1-1, the V gene TRBV28; D gene ambiguous. Germline CDR1 reads MDHEN; CDR2 reads SYDVKM. Between the trimmed V and J ends, which lost 7 bases and 1 base, there was a span of 4 bases. This CDR3 contains 11 residues. DNA of the CDR3: TGTGCCAGCATATCGAACACTGAAGCTTTCTTT. Its protein is CASISNTEAFF.

This chain joins TRBV7-2 and TRBJ2-1, with 8 positions matching TRBD1. V trimming: 5 bases; J trimming: 4 bases; junction bases outside the gene matches: 7. Germline-derived CDR1 and CDR2 are SGHTA and FQGNSA. This CDR3 is 15 amino acids long. The CDR3, as DNA: TGTGCCAGCAGCCGGAGACAGGGGTGGTACAATGAGCAGTTCTTC. Protein product: CASSRRQGWYNEQFF.

The chain recombines TRBV9 with TRBJ2-3; 10 positions agree with TRBD1. CDR3 length: 19 amino acids. V dropped 0 bases and J dropped 3; count of bases not matched to a gene: 13. Per the germline V gene, CDR1 is SGDLS and CDR2 is YYNGEE. CDR3 in amino acids: CASSVATTGGSGRTDTQYF. CDR3 in DNA: TGTGCCAGCAGCGTAGCTACGACAGGGGGCAGTGGGAGGACAGATACGCAGTATTTT. Full variable domain (remainder filled in from reference TRBV9 and TRBJ2-3): DSGVTQTPKHLITATGQRVTLRCSPRSGDLSVYWYQQSLDQGLQFLIQYYNGEERAKGNILERFSAQQFPDLHSELNLSSLELGDSALYFCASSVATTGGSGRTDTQYFGPGTRLTVL.

J is TRBJ1-2 and V is TRBV4-2; weak D call: TRBD1 (6 bases). V was shortened by 0 bases and J by 8 bases, with 28 bases between the two germline ends. This CDR3 is 19 amino acids long. CDR1 is LGHNA and CDR2 is YNFKEQ in the germline V gene. For the CDR3, the DNA is TGTGCCAGCAGCCAAGATACCACGGGGGGCGCCGCCTTCGCAGCCGGCTACACCTTC. It codes for CASSQDTTGGAAFAAGYTF.